These 19 T cell receptor beta chains were sequenced from one sample in a study of blood T cell repertoires in COVID-19. Measured with immunoSEQ multiplex PCR; TCRdb has only the in-frame clones, and not every one. The table records roughly 340,000 clones, roughly 90% of them present only once. The sequenced sample was peripheral blood. These receptors were obtained from a woman aged 70-85 years with COVID-19, enrolled during active disease.

The genes are TRBV5-5 and TRBJ1-5, with no clear D. Trimming took 0 bases from V and 7 from J, leaving 8 bases between them. The CDR3 is 13 amino acids. CDR1 and CDR2 from the germline V gene are SGHKS and YYEKEE (reference sequence). CDR3 in DNA: TGTGCCAGCAGCTTGGGCCCGAGGCAGCCCCAGCATTTT. It specifies CASSLGPRQPQHF. Combining the CDR3 with reference TRBV5-5 and TRBJ1-5 gives the whole variable domain DAGVTQSPTHLIKTRGQQVTLRCSPISGHKSVSWYQQVLGQGPQFIFQYYEKEERGRGNFPDRFSARQFPNYSSELNVNALLLGDSALYLCASSLGPRQPQHFGDGTRLSIL.

This chain links TRBV21-1 with TRBJ1-4; the table assigns TRBD1, which was not confirmed against the DNA. TRBV21-1 is given as a pseudogene. This CDR3 contains 14 residues. The CDR3, as DNA: TGTGCCAGCACCCCGGGACAGCCTAATGAAAAACTGTTTTTT. Translated, it gives CASTPGQPNEKLFF.

The chain couples TRBV19 to TRBJ2-2; no reliable D call. Germline CDR1 is LNHDA and CDR2 is SQIVND (reference sequence). The CDR3 contains 11 residues. Deletions cut 9 bases from V and 6 bases from J, with 8 bases between. CDR3 amino acids: CASNSPGELFF. The CDR3 DNA sequence: TGTGCCAGCAACAGCCCCGGGGAGCTGTTTTTT. Combining the CDR3 with reference TRBV19 and TRBJ2-2 gives the whole variable domain DGGITQSPKYLFRKEGQNVTLSCEQNLNHDAMYWYRQDPGQGLRLIYYSQIVNDFQKGDIAEGYSVSREKKESFPLTVTSAQKNPTAFYLCASNSPGELFFGEGSRLTVL.

J is TRBJ2-7 and V is TRBV4-3, with a tentative D call TRBD1 (6 bases). The CDR3 covers 15 residues. The germline V and J ends were trimmed by 4 bases and 6 bases, with 19 bases remaining between them. CDR1 LGHNA and CDR2 YSLEER come from the germline V gene. The CDR3 loop is CASSRTGTPGGEQYF. For the CDR3, the DNA is TGCGCCAGCAGCCGGACCGGGACACCCGGTGGCGAGCAGTACTTC.

The CDR3 DNA follows: TGCGCCAGCAGCCCTGGACAGGGGAACACTGAAGCTTTCTTT. The encoded protein is CASSPGQGNTEAFF. V gene TRBV5-1 combines with J gene TRBJ1-1; TRBD1 agrees at 8 bases. Germline-derived CDR1 and CDR2 are SGHRS and YFSETQ. With V trimmed by 4 bases and J by 1 base, 3 bases remained unmatched. This CDR3 region has 14 residues.

This clone was observed once. The V call is TRBV5-6, the J call TRBJ1-2, with D hard to call. The CDR3 sequence is 12 residues long. V shed 1 base and J shed 4 bases, with 5 bases lying between them. Germline CDR1 SGHDT, CDR2 YYEEEE. Here the CDR3 DNA reads TGTGCCAGCAGCTTGCAGGCCTATGGCTACACCTTC. Translated: CASSLQAYGYTF. The full variable domain, rest sourced from reference TRBV5-6 and TRBJ1-2, is DAGVTQSPTHLIKTRGQQVTLRCSPKSGHDTVSWYQQALGQGPQFIFQYYEEEERQRGNFPDRFSGHQFPNYSSELNVNALLLGDSALYLCASSLQAYGYTFGSGTRLTVV.

The chain combines TRBV7-9 with TRBJ1-5, with D possibly TRBD1 on 5 matching bases. The CDR3 covers 19 residues. Germline V gives CDR1 SEHNR, CDR2 FQNEAQ (reference sequence). V shed 0 bases and J shed 0 bases, with 18 bases lying between them. The CDR3 is CASSLASAREGHSNQPQHF. CDR3 DNA: TGTGCCAGCAGCTTAGCATCGGCCAGGGAAGGCCATAGCAATCAGCCCCAGCATTTT. The variable domain in full, with the rest retrieved from reference TRBV7-9 and TRBJ1-5, is DTGVSQNPRHKITKRGQNVTFRCDPISEHNRLYWYRQTLGQGPEFLTYFQNEAQLEKSRLLSDRFSAERPKGSFSTLEIQRTEQGDSAMYLCASSLASAREGHSNQPQHFGDGTRLSIL.

The chain uses TRBV27 and TRBJ1-3, with a tentative D call TRBD1 (6 bases). The CDR3 totals 14 residues. The V gene's germline CDR1 is MNHEY and CDR2 SMNVEV (reference sequence). Deletions cut 8 bases from V and 2 bases from J, with 13 bases between. CDR3 nucleotides: TGTGCCAGCGGGTGGGGGGGGCCTGGAAACACCATATATTTT. Translation gives CASGWGGPGNTIYF.

V is TRBV30 and J is TRBJ1-1; weak D call: TRBD1 (5 bases). Germline CDR1 and CDR2: GTSNPN and SVGIG (reference sequence). This CDR3 region has 16 residues. Trimming removed 0 bases from V and 1 base from J, with 15 bases in between. For the CDR3, the DNA is TGTGCCTGGAGTGTAGGGGCAGGGAGGGCGAACACTGAAGCTTTCTTT. Amino acid sequence: CAWSVGAGRANTEAFF.

The V call is TRBV13, the J call TRBJ2-7; TRBD1 matches at 7 bases. Trimming removed 5 bases from V and 3 bases from J; junction bases left unmatched: 7. This CDR3 is built from 14 residues. Germline values: CDR1 PRHDT, CDR2 FYEKMQ (reference sequence). The CDR3 loop is CASSHEGQSYEQYF. The DNA of the CDR3 is TGTGCCAGCAGCCACGAGGGACAGAGCTACGAGCAGTACTTC. The complete variable domain, with remaining parts taken from reference TRBV13 and TRBJ2-7, reads AAGVIQSPRHLIKEKRETATLKCYPIPRHDTVYWYQQGPGQDPQFLISFYEKMQSDKGSIPDRFSAQQFSDYHSELNMSSLELGDSALYFCASSHEGQSYEQYFGPGTRLTVT.

The chain has TRBV28 and TRBJ1-1; TRBD1 matches 8 bases. CDR1 MDHEN and CDR2 SYDVKM come from the germline V gene. After removal of 5 bases from V and 7 bases from J, the junction contained 15 bases not matched to a gene. There are 16 residues in the CDR3. The DNA of the CDR3 is TGTGCCAGCAGTGGCCAGGGGGCGGGTCTCTCTGTTGAAGCTTTCTTT. It translates to CASSGQGAGLSVEAFF.

The chain employs TRBV7-2 and TRBJ1-5; tentative D call: TRBD1 (5 bases). The CDR3 contains 13 residues. In germline, CDR1 is SGHTA, CDR2 FQGNSA. The ends were cut back, 5 bases at V and 6 bases at J, with 11 bases in the middle. CDR3 sequence (DNA): TGTGCCAGCAGCGCAGACAGTGTTCAGCCCCAGCATTTT. This gives the protein CASSADSVQPQHF.

This clone was detected once. This chain joins TRBV5-1 and TRBJ2-5, with D perhaps TRBD1 (6 bases). Per germline, CDR1 SGHRS and CDR2 YFSETQ. This CDR3 contains 14 residues. V was trimmed by 3 bases and J by 4 bases, leaving 13 bases between them. In DNA, the CDR3 is TGCGCCAGCAGCTCCCCAGGGGCTGGAGAGACCCAGTACTTC. Translation gives CASSSPGAGETQYF.

V usage is TRBV2 and J usage is TRBJ2-7; TRBD1 aligns across 9 bases. Trimming removed 6 bases from V and 3 bases from J; junction bases left unmatched: 9. CDR3 length: 15 residues. Per germline, CDR1 SNHLY and CDR2 FYNNEI. The CDR3 nucleotides read TGTGCCAGCAGGTCGCACAGGGGGCGCTTCTACGAGCAGTACTTC. Translating it yields CASRSHRGRFYEQYF.

The rearrangement joins TRBV12-3 or TRBV12-4 to TRBJ1-2, with 9 nucleotides matching TRBD1. The CDR3 has 12 residues. V lost 7 bases and J lost 8; bases outside the gene matches: 5. The CDR3 here is CASTRTGEGYTF. The CDR3 nucleotides read TGTGCCAGCACCCGGACAGGGGAGGGCTACACCTTC.

The rearrangement joins TRBV5-1 to TRBJ2-3; 7 bases fit TRBD2. Germline V lookup: CDR1 SGHRS, CDR2 YFSETQ. The ends lost 7 bases at V and 3 bases at J; junction bases unmatched: 5. The CDR3 is 13 amino acids. The CDR3 is CASRGGGTDTQYF. The CDR3 DNA reads as TGCGCCAGCCGGGGCGGGGGAACAGATACGCAGTATTTT.

The chain is built from TRBV7-2 and TRBJ2-3; D remains ambiguous. V lost 5 bases, J lost 6 bases, and 15 bases lay in between. Germline V CDR1 and CDR2: SGHTA, FQGNSA. This CDR3 is 14 amino acids long. The CDR3 protein is CASSPSVAPDTQYF. CDR3 nucleotide sequence: TGTGCCAGCAGCCCCTCAGTAGCCCCTGATACGCAGTATTTT.

V gene TRBV2 combines with J gene TRBJ2-5; 10 nucleotides agree with TRBD2. V shed 9 bases, J shed 5 bases, and the junction held 9 bases outside the gene matches. Germline V lookup: CDR1 SNHLY, CDR2 FYNNEI. CDR3 length equals 14 residues. The CDR3 DNA sequence: TGTGCCAGTGGACTAGCGGCGTTTAGTGAGACCCAGTACTTC. Translation gives CASGLAAFSETQYF.

The gene calls are TRBV4-2 and TRBJ2-1; possibly TRBD2 for D (6 bases). This CDR3 region has 15 residues. The germline gives CDR1 LGHNA, CDR2 YNFKEQ. The ends were cut back, 0 bases at V and 4 bases at J, with 10 bases in the middle. CDR3: CASSQDERAYNEQFF. Written as DNA, the CDR3 is TGTGCCAGCAGCCAAGATGAGCGGGCATACAATGAGCAGTTCTTC.